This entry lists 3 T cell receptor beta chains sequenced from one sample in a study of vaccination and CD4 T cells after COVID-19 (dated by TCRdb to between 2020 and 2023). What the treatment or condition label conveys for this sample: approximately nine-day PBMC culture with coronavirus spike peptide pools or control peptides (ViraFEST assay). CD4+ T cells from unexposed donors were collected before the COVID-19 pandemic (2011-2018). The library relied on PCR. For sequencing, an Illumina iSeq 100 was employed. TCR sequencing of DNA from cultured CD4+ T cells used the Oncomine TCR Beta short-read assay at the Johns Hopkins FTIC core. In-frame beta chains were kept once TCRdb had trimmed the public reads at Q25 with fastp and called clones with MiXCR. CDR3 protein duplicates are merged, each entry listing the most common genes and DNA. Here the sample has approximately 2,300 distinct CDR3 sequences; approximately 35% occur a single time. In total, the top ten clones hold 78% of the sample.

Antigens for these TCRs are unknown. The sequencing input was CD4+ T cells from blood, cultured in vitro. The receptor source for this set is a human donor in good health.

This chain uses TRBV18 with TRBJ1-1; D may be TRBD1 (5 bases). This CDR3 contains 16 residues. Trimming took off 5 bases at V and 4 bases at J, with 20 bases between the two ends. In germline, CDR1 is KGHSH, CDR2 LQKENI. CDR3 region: CASSSHPPTATTEAFF. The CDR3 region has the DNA TGTGCCAGCTCATCCCATCCTCCGACAGCGACCACTGAAGCTTTCTTT.

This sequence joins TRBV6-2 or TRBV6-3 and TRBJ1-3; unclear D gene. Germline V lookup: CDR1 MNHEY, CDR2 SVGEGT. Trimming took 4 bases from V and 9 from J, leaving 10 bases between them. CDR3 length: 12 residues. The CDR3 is CASSLDLGTIYF. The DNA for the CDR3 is TGTGCCAGCAGTTTGGACCTGGGCACCATATATTTT.

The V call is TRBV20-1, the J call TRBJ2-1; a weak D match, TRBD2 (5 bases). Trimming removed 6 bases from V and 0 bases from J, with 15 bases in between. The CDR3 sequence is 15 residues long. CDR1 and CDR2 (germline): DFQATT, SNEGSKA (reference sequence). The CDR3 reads CSAKPPGSSYNEQFF. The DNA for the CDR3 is TGCAGTGCCAAACCCCCTGGGAGCTCCTACAATGAGCAGTTCTTC.